The 22 T cell receptor beta chains in this list originate from one sample, sequenced in a study of blood T cell repertoires in COVID-19. TCRdb's copy holds only in-frame clones and misses some; the assay was immunoSEQ multiplex PCR. Of some 170,000 clones in the sample, over 85% were seen once. Sequencing input: peripheral blood. Every receptor here comes from a woman between 55 and 75 years old with COVID-19, enrolled during active disease.

CDR3: CASSQDLGGDYGYTF. The CDR3 nucleotides are TGCGCCAGCAGCCAAGATCTCGGCGGGGACTATGGCTACACCTTC. V and J are TRBV4-3 and TRBJ1-2; no firm D call. Trimming removed 0 bases from V and 3 bases from J, with 11 bases in between. Germline-derived CDR1 and CDR2 are LGHNA and YSLEER. The CDR3 extends over 15 amino acids.

The chain is built from TRBV7-2 and TRBJ2-2, with no clear D. Germline CDR1 is SGHTA and CDR2 is FQGNSA. Trimming took off 6 bases at V and 4 bases at J, with 12 bases between the two ends. The CDR3 extends over 14 amino acids. DNA of the CDR3: TGTGCCAGCAGTACTCAAACGGGCACCGGGGAGCTGTTTTTT. Its translation is CASSTQTGTGELFF.

The V call is TRBV5-1, the J call TRBJ1-1, with 10 bases matching TRBD1. Germline V gene lookup returns CDR1 SGHRS and CDR2 YFSETQ. CDR3 size: 15 residues. V gave up 3 bases and J gave up 4 bases; unmatched junction bases: 6. CDR3 in DNA: TGCGCCAGCAGCTCATCGACAGGGGGCTTCACTGAAGCTTTCTTT. Protein: CASSSSTGGFTEAFF.

The chain uses TRBV20-1 and TRBJ1-1; D call uncertain. Trimming left V 4 bases short and J 7 bases short, with 10 bases between. The germline gives CDR1 DFQATT, CDR2 SNEGSKA (reference sequence). The CDR3 consists of 11 residues. The CDR3 loop reads CSAIRDYEAFF. The CDR3 DNA follows: TGCAGTGCTATACGGGATTATGAAGCTTTCTTT.

This chain links TRBV7-9 with TRBJ1-4; 9 bases line up with TRBD1. The CDR3 loop spans 14 amino acids. V shed 5 bases and J 8 bases; nucleotides not matched to a gene: 6. Per the germline V gene, CDR1 is SEHNR and CDR2 is FQNEAQ (reference sequence). The CDR3 reads CASSPGQGREKLFF. The CDR3 coding sequence is TGTGCCAGCAGCCCGGGACAGGGTAGAGAAAAACTGTTTTTT.

The V call is TRBV7-2, the J call TRBJ1-5, with D possibly being TRBD1 (6 bases). CDR1 is SGHTA, CDR2 FQGNSA, per germline. V was trimmed by 1 base and J by 6 bases, leaving 13 bases between them. CDR3 length equals 15 residues. DNA of the CDR3: TGTGCCAGCAGCTTAGTTGGGGGGGGCGGTCAGCCCCAGCATTTT. This sequence encodes CASSLVGGGGQPQHF.

This clone was detected once. V gene TRBV7-9 combines with J gene TRBJ1-2, with 8 bases identical to TRBD1. Per the germline V gene, CDR1 is SEHNR and CDR2 is FQNEAQ (reference sequence). V was clipped by 5 bases and J by 7 bases; unmatched bases: 12. This CDR3 is built from 15 residues. The CDR3 coding sequence is TGTGCCAGCAGCCACAAGATCGGACAGGGTCTTGGCTACACCTTC. This sequence encodes CASSHKIGQGLGYTF.

This chain joins TRBV6-5 and TRBJ1-2, with TRBD1 matching over 9 bases. CDR1 is MNHEY and CDR2 is SVGAGI in the germline V gene. V lost 6 bases and J lost 6; bases outside the gene matches: 5. This CDR3 contains 13 residues. The chain's CDR3 is CASRGQGLDGYTF. The CDR3 DNA reads as TGTGCCAGCAGGGGACAGGGCCTTGATGGCTACACCTTC.

This sequence joins TRBV27 and TRBJ1-3; D call uncertain. Trimming shortened V by 6 bases and J by 3 bases, and 12 bases separated the two germline ends. This CDR3 comprises 14 residues. Germline V gene sequence: CDR1 MNHEY, CDR2 SMNVEV (reference sequence). As DNA, the CDR3 is TGTGCCAGCAGCCATCGGGGTGGTGGAAACACCATATATTTT. Its protein product is CASSHRGGGNTIYF.

Only one count was recorded for this clone. The chain uses TRBV5-1 and TRBJ2-5; no definite D call. The V end lost 2 bases, the J end lost 5 bases, and 7 bases lay between the germline ends. The germline CDR1 and CDR2 sequences are SGHRS and YFSETQ. CDR3 size: 12 residues. The CDR3 DNA reads as TGCGCCAGCAGCTTCTCCGGGGAGACCCAGTACTTC. As protein: CASSFSGETQYF. Using reference TRBV5-1 and TRBJ2-5 for the parts outside the CDR3, the full variable domain is KAGVTQTPRYLIKTRGQQVTLSCSPISGHRSVSWYQQTPGQGLQFLFEYFSETQRNKGNFPGRFSGRQFSNSRSEMNVSTLELGDSALYLCASSFSGETQYFGPGTRLLVL.

A few counts support this clone. V and J are TRBV24-1 and TRBJ2-2, with 10 bases identical to TRBD2. CDR3 length: 17 residues. CDR1 and CDR2 (germline): KGHDR, SFDVKD. J gave up 3 bases and V 5 bases, and 8 bases lay outside the gene matches. This chain's CDR3 is CATSGASGGQYTGELFF. CDR3 coding DNA: TGTGCCACCAGTGGGGCTAGCGGGGGTCAATACACCGGGGAGCTGTTTTTT.

This chain uses TRBV29-1 with TRBJ2-5; TRBD2 matches 10 bases. The germline CDR1 and CDR2 sequences are SQVTM and ANQGSEA. V dropped 4 bases and J dropped 5; count of bases not matched to a gene: 4. The CDR3 runs to 13 residues. The CDR3: CSVAAGGQETQYF. CDR3 DNA: TGCAGCGTTGCAGCGGGGGGGCAGGAGACCCAGTACTTC.

The rearrangement links TRBV19 to TRBJ1-2; D unresolved. V was cut by 5 bases and J by 0 bases, with 13 bases left in between. CDR3 length: 15 residues. Per the germline V gene, CDR1 is LNHDA and CDR2 is SQIVND (reference sequence). The CDR3 loop is CASSGGPYTNYGYTF. CDR3 DNA: TGTGCCAGTAGTGGAGGGCCATACACTAACTATGGCTACACCTTC.

The chain carries TRBV5-1 and TRBJ1-1; 7 positions agree with TRBD1. The CDR3 length is 15 residues. J lost 1 base, V lost 5 bases, and 8 bases had no gene match. CDR1 is SGHRS, CDR2 YFSETQ, per germline. The CDR3: CASRNRDRRNTEAFF. DNA of the CDR3: TGCGCCAGCAGAAACAGGGACAGACGGAACACTGAAGCTTTCTTT.

The rearrangement joins TRBV29-1 to TRBJ1-2; D remains unclear. Trimming removed 4 bases from V and 2 bases from J, with 5 bases in between. Germline values: CDR1 SQVTM, CDR2 ANQGSEA. This CDR3 spans 11 amino acids. This chain's CDR3 is CSVAQNYGYTF. The CDR3 DNA sequence: TGCAGCGTTGCACAGAACTATGGCTACACCTTC.

This chain uses TRBV29-1 with TRBJ2-2; D is undetermined. The germline V and J ends were trimmed by 3 bases and 5 bases, with 13 bases remaining between them. The length of the CDR3 is 14 residues. Germline assignment: CDR1 SQVTM and CDR2 ANQGSEA. This CDR3 reads CSVDVGRWTGELFF. In DNA, the CDR3 is TGCAGCGTTGATGTCGGCAGGTGGACCGGGGAGCTGTTTTTT.

The chain recombines TRBV6-2 or TRBV6-3 with TRBJ2-1, with TRBD2 matching 7 bases. The length of the CDR3 is 17 residues. J lost 1 base, V lost 4 bases, and 10 bases had no gene match. The V gene's germline CDR1 is MNHEY and CDR2 SVGEGT. The CDR3 DNA sequence: TGTGCCAGCAGTTCCCTGGATGCGGGGGTATCCTACAATGAGCAGTTCTTC. Its protein product is CASSSLDAGVSYNEQFF.

CDR3 nucleotide sequence: TGTGCCAGCAGTTCGAGGCCGGGACAGGGGATAAATGAGCAGTTCTTC. Translation: CASSSRPGQGINEQFF. The J gene is TRBJ2-1, the V gene TRBV6-9; 10 bases are shared with TRBD1. The trim removed 4 bases at V and 7 bases at J, leaving 10 bases unmatched. Germline V gene sequence: CDR1 MNHGY, CDR2 SVAAGI. This CDR3 region has 16 residues.

V gene TRBV5-4 combines with J gene TRBJ2-3; TRBD2 matches at 10 bases. This CDR3 comprises 16 residues. V gave up 4 bases and J gave up 0 bases; unmatched junction bases: 5. From germline, CDR1 is SGHNT and CDR2 YYREEE (reference sequence). The CDR3 DNA reads as TGTGCCAGCAGCCTAGCGGGGGCCCCCAGCACAGATACGCAGTATTTT. It encodes CASSLAGAPSTDTQYF.

V and J are TRBV9 and TRBJ1-4; 7 bases line up with TRBD1. Unmatched junction bases numbered 16, after V lost 3 bases and J lost 8 bases. Germline V CDR1 and CDR2: SGDLS, YYNGEE. The CDR3 loop spans 17 amino acids. This CDR3 is CASSAGQAPSVLEKLFF. The DNA for the CDR3 is TGTGCCAGCAGCGCCGGACAGGCTCCCAGCGTCCTGGAAAAACTGTTTTTT. Supplemented by reference TRBV9 and TRBJ1-4, the full variable domain reads DSGVTQTPKHLITATGQRVTLRCSPRSGDLSVYWYQQSLDQGLQFLIQYYNGEERAKGNILERFSAQQFPDLHSELNLSSLELGDSALYFCASSAGQAPSVLEKLFFGSGTQLSVL.

The genes are TRBV10-3 and TRBJ2-7; 11 bases line up with TRBD2. Trimming cost V 0 bases and J 4 bases; bases outside gene matches: 2. This CDR3 is built from 15 residues. CDR1 and CDR2 (germline): ENHRY, SYGVKD. The CDR3 coding sequence is TGTGCCATCAGTGAGTCTACTAGCGGGGGTTACGAGCAGTACTTC. Translated, it gives CAISESTSGGYEQYF.

This chain joins TRBV5-6 and TRBJ1-1; 8 bases fit TRBD1. The CDR3 spans 13 residues. Germline CDR1 and CDR2: SGHDT and YYEEEE. V lost 7 bases to trimming and J lost 4 bases; unmatched junction nucleotides: 6. CDR3 coding DNA: TGTGCCAGCGACACAGGGGGATTCACTGAAGCTTTCTTT. Amino acids: CASDTGGFTEAFF.